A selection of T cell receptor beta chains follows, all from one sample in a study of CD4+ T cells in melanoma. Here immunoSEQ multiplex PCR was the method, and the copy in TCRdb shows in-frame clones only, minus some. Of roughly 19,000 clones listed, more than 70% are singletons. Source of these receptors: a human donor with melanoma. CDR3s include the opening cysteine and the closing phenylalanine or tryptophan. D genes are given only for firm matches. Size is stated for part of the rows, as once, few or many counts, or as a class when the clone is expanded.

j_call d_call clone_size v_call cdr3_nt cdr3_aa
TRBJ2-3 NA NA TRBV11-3 TGTGCCAGCAGCTTAGGAGACCGGGCCACTGACGAAGATACGCAGTATTTT CASSLGDRATDEDTQYF
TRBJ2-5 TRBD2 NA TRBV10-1 TGCGCCAGCAGTGAAGGTAGACTAGCGGGGGGTCAAGAGACCCAGTACTTC CASSEGRLAGGQETQYF
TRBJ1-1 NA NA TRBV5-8 TGTGCCAGCAGCTTGATTTCCACTGAAGCTTTCTTT CASSLISTEAFF
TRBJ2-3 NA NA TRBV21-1 TGTGCCAGCGGGACCCCAGGGCGGTGTCCAGATACGCAGTATTTT CASGTPGRCPDTQYF
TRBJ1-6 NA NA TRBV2 TGTGCCAGCGGGGAGAGCTCCTATAATTCACCCCTCCACTTT CASGESSYNSPLHF
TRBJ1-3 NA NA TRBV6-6 TGTGCCAGCCAACCCAATCATAAGGGAAACACCATATATTTT CASQPNHKGNTIYF
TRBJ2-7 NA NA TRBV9 TGTGCCAGCAGCTACCTGTACGAGACCGAGCAGTACTTC CASSYLYETEQYF
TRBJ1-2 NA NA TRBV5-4 TGTGCCAGCTATTCGCCGGGGGGTGGTGGTTATGGCTACACCTTC CASYSPGGGGYGYTF
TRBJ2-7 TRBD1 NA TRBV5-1 TGCGCCAGCAGCTTAACGGCAGGGGGAACCTACGAGCAGTACTTC CASSLTAGGTYEQYF
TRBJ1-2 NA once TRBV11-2 TGTGCCAGCAGCTCCGGACGGCAGACATTTAACTATGGCTACACCTTC CASSSGRQTFNYGYTF
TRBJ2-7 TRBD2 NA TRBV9 TGTGCCAGCAGCGTAGAACTAGCGAGCTCCTACGAGCAGTACTTC CASSVELASSYEQYF
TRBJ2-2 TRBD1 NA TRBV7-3 TGTGCCAGCCAGGGGGCCGGCGGGGCCGGGGAGCTGTTTTTT CASQGAGGAGELFF
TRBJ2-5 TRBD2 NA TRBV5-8 TGTGCCAGCAGCCCAGGGACTAGCGTCCGGGGAGAGACCCAGTACTTC CASSPGTSVRGETQYF
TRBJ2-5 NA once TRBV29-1 TGCAGCGTTGACAGGTTGGGAGAGCAGTACTTC CSVDRLGEQYF
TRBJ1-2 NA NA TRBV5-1 TGCGCCAGCAGCCTGGCCACGACTAACTATGGCTACACCTTC CASSLATTNYGYTF
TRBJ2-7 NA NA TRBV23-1 TGCGCCAGCAGCAGGGTTGAATCCTACGAGCAGTACTTC CASSRVESYEQYF
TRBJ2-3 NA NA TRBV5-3 TGTGCCCCTTTGGAAGGGGGGGGGTACACAGATACGCAGTATTTT CAPLEGGGYTDTQYF
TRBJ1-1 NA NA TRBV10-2 TGCGCCAGCAGCTGGGGCAGAATGAACACTGAAGCTTTCTTT CASSWGRMNTEAFF